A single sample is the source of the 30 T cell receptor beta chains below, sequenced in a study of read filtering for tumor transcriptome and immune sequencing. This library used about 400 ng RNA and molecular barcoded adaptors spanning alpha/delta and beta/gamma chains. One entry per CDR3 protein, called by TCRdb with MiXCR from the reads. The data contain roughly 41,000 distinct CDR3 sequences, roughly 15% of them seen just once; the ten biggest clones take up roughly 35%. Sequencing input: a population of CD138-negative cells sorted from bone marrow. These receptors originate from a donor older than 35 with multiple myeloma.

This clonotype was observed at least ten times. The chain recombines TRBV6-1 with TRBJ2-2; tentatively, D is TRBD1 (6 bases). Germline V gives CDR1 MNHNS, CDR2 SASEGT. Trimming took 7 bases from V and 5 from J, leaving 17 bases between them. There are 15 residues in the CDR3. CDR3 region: CASNKDSKRTGELFF. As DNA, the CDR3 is TGTGCCAGCAATAAGGACAGCAAGAGGACCGGGGAGCTGTTTTTT.

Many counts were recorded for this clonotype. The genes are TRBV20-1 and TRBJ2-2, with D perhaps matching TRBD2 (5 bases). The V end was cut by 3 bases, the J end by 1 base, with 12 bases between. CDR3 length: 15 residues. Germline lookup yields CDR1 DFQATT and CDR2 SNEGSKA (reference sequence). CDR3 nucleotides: TGCAGTGCTAGGTCGGCGGACTTGAACACCGGGGAGCTGTTTTTT. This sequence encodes CSARSADLNTGELFF.

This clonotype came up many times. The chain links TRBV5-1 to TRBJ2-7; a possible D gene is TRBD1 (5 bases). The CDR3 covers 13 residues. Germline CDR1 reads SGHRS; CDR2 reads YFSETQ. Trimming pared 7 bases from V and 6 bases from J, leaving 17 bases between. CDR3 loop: CASGAAETGEQYF. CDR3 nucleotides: TGCGCCAGCGGGGCGGCCGAAACGGGCGAGCAGTACTTC.

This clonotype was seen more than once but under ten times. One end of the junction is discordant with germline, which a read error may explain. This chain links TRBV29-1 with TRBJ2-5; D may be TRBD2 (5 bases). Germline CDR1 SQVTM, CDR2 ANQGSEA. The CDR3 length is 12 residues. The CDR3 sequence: CSLREVGETQCF. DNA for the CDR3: TGCAGCCTTCGTGAGGTGGGAGAGACCCAGTGCTTC.

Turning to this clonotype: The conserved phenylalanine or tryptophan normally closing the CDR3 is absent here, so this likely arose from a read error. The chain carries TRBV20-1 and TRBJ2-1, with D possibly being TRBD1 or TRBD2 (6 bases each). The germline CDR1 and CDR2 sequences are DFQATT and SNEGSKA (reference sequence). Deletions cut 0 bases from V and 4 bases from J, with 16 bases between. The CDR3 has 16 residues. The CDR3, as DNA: TGCAGTGCTAGAGACCTTCCGGGGGCACCGTACAATGAGCAGTTCTCC. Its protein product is CSARDLPGAPYNEQFS.

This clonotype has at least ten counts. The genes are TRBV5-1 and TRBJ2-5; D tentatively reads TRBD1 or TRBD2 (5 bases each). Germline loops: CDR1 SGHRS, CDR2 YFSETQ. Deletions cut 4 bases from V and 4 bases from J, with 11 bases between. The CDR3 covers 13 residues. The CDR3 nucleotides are TGCGCCAGCAGCCTTGGGGCGGGAGAGACCCAGTACTTC. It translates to CASSLGAGETQYF.

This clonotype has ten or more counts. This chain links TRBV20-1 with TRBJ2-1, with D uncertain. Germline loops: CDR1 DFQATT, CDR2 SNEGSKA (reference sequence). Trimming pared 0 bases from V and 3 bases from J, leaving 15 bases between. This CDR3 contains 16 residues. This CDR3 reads CSARDPIRWRYNEQFF. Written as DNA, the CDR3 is TGCAGTGCTAGAGATCCTATACGCTGGCGCTACAATGAGCAGTTCTTC.

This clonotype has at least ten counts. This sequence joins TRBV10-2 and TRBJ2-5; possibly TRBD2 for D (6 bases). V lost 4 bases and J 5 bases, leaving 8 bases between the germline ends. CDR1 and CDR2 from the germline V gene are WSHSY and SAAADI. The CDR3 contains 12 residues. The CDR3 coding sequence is TGCGCCAGCAGTGCGGGAGTTGAGACCCAGTACTTC. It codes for CASSAGVETQYF.

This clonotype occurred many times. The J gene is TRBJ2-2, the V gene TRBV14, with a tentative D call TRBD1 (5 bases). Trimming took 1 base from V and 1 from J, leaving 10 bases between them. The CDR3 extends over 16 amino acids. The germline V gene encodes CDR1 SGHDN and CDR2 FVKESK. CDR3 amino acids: CASSQGITGNTGELFF. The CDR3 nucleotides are TGTGCCAGCAGCCAAGGGATAACAGGGAACACCGGGGAGCTGTTTTTT.

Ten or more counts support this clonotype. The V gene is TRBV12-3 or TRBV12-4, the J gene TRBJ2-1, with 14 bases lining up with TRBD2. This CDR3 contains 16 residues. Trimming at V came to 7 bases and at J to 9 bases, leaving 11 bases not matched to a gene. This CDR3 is CASKVGTSGRNVEQFF. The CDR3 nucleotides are TGTGCCAGCAAAGTAGGGACTAGCGGGAGAAATGTTGAGCAGTTCTTC.

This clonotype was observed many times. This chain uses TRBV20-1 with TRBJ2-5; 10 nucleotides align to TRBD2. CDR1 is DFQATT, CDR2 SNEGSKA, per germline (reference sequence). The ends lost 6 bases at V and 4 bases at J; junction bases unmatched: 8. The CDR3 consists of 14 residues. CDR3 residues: CSAPASGSSETQYF. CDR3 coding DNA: TGCAGTGCCCCCGCTAGCGGGAGTTCAGAGACCCAGTACTTC.

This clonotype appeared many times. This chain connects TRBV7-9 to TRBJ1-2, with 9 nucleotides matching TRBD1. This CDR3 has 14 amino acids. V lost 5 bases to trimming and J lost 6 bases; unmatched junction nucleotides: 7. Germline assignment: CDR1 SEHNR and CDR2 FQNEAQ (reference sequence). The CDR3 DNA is TGTGCCAGCAGCACAGGACAGGGGAGCCATGGCTACACCTTC. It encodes CASSTGQGSHGYTF. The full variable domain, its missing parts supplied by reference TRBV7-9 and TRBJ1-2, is DTGVSQNPRHKITKRGQNVTFRCDPISEHNRLYWYRQTLGQGPEFLTYFQNEAQLEKSRLLSDRFSAERPKGSFSTLEIQRTEQGDSAMYLCASSTGQGSHGYTFGSGTRLTVV.

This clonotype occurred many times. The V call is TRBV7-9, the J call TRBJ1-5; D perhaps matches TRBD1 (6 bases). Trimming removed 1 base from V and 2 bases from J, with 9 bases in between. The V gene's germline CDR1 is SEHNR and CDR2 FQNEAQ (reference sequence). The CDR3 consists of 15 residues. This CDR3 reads CASSLGGAGNQPQHF. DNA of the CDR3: TGTGCCAGCAGCTTAGGGGGGGCCGGCAATCAGCCCCAGCATTTT.

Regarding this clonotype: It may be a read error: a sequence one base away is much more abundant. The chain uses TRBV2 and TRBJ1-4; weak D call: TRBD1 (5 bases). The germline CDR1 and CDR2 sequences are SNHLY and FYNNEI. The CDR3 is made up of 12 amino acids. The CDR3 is CASSDFGDYRYF. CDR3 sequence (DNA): TGTGCCAGCAGTGATTTTGGGGACTATCGCTATTTT.

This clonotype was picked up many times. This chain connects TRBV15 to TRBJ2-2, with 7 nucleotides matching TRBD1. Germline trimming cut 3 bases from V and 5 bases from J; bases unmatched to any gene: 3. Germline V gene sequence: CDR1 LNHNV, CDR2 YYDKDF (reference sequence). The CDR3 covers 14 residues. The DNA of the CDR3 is TGTGCCACCAGCAGGGCAGGGGGAACCGGGGAGCTGTTTTTT. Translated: CATSRAGGTGELFF.

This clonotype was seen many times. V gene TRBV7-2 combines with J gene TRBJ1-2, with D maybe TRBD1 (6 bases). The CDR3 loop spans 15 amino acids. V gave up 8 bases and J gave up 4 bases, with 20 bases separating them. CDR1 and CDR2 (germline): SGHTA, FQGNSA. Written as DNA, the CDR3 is TGTGCCAGCTCGGACGACAGACAGGAGATCTATGGCTACACCTTC. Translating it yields CASSDDRQEIYGYTF.

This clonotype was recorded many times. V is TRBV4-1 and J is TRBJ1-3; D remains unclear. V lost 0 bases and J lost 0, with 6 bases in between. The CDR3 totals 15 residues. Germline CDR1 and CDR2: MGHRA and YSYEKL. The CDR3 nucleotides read TGCGCCAGCAGCCAAGATAGGCTCTCTGGAAACACCATATATTTT. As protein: CASSQDRLSGNTIYF.

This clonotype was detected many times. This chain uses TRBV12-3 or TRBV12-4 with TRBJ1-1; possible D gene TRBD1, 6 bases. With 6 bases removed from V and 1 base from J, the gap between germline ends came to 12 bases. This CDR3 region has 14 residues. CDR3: CASSFRGQNTEAFF. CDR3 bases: TGTGCCAGCAGCTTCAGGGGCCAGAACACTGAAGCTTTCTTT.

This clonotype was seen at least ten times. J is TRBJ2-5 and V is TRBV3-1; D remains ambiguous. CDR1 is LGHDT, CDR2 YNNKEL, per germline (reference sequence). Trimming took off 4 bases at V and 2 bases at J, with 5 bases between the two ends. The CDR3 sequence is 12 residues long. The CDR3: CASSLGQETQYF. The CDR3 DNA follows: TGTGCCAGCAGCCTCGGACAAGAGACCCAGTACTTC.

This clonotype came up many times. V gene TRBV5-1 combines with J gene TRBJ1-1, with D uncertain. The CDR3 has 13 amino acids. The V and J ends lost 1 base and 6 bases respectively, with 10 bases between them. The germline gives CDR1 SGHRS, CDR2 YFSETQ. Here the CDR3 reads CASSLTGTPEAFF. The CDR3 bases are TGCGCCAGCAGCTTGACGGGAACACCTGAAGCTTTCTTT.

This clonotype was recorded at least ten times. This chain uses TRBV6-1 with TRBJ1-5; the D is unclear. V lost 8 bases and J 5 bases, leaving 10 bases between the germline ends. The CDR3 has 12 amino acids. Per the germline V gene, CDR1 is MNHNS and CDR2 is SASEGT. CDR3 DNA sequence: TGTGCCAGCTCTCGAAGGGATCAGCCCCAGCATTTT. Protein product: CASSRRDQPQHF.

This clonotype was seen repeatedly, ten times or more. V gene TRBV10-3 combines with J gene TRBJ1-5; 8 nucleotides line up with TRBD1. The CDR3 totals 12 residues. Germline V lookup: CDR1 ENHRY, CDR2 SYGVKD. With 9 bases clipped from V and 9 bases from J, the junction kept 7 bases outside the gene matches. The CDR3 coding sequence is TGTGCCATTGGACAGGGCGAAGGGCCCCAGCATTTT. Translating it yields CAIGQGEGPQHF.

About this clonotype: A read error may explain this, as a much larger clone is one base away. DNA for the CDR3: TGTGCCGTCAGTGACGGGGAGACCCAGTACTTC. This encodes CAVSDGETQYF. The chain employs TRBV10-3 and TRBJ2-5; no firm D call. This CDR3 has 11 residues. The germline gives CDR1 ENHRY, CDR2 SYGVKD.

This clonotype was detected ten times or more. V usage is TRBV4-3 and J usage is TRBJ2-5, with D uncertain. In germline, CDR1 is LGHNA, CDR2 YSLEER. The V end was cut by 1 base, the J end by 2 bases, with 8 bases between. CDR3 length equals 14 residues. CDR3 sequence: CASSQVGIQETQYF. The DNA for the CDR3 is TGCGCCAGCAGCCAAGTAGGCATTCAAGAGACCCAGTACTTC.

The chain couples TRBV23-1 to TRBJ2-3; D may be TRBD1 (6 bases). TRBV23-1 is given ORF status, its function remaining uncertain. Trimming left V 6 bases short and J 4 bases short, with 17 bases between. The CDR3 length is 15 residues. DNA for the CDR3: TGCGCCAGCAGCCCTGGGACACCGGCCCCAGATACGCAGTATTTT. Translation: CASSPGTPAPDTQYF.

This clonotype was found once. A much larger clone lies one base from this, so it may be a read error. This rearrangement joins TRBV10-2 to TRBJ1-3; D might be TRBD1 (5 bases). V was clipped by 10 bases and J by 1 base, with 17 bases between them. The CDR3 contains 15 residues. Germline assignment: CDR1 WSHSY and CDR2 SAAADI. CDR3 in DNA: TGCGCCAACAGCAGACGAGGGGCGTCTGGAAACACCATATATTTT. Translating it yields CANSRRGASGNTIYF.

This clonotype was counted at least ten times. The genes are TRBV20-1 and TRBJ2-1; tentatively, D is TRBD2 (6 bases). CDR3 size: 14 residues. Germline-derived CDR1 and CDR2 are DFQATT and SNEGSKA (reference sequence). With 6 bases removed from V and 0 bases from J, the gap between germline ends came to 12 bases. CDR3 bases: TGCAGTGCAATAGCGGTGAGCTCCTACAATGAGCAGTTCTTC. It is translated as CSAIAVSSYNEQFF.

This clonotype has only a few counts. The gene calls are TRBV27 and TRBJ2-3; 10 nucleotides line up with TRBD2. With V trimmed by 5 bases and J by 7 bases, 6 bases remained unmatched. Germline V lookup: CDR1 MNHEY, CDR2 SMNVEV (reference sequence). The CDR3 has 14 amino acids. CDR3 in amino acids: CASSTLAGVYTQYF. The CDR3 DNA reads TGTGCCAGCAGTACCCTAGCGGGAGTGTATACGCAGTATTTT.

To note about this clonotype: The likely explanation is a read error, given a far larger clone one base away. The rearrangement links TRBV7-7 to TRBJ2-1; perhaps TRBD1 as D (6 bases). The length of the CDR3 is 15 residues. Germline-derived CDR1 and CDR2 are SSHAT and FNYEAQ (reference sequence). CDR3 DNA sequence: TGTGCCAACAGCTCCTCGGACAGTGCCTACAATGAGCAGTTCTTC. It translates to CANSSSDSAYNEQFF.

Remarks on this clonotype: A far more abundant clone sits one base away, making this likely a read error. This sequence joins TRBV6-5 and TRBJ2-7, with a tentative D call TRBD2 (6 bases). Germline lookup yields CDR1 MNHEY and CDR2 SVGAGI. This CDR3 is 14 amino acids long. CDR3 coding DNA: TGTGGCAGCAGTACGGGAGAAGCTACCTACGAGCAGTACTTC. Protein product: CGSSTGEATYEQYF.